This is a list of T cell receptor beta chains from one sample in a study of cytomegalovirus exposure and HLA in healthy donors. The data were produced by immunoSEQ multiplex PCR, yet TCRdb's version contains in-frame clones alone and is incomplete. The sample includes 250,000 to 400,000 clones, 88% of them seen just once. Sequencing was carried out using PBMCs. The receptors derive from a young man in good health and CMV-seronegative. The CDR3 runs from the conserved cysteine through the conserved F or W. The D gene is left open where the match is weak. The listing skips clone size in some rows; elsewhere it reads once, few, many or a size class.

d_call	j_call	clone_size	v_call	cdr3_nt	cdr3_aa
TRBD2	TRBJ2-7	once	TRBV25-1	TGTGCCAGCAGTCCCGGGGGGTTCCGCTACGAGCAGTACTTC	CASSPGGFRYEQYF
TRBD1	TRBJ1-2	-	TRBV6-5	TGTGCCAGCAGGGGGACAGCTCGCTATGGCTACACCTTC	CASRGTARYGYTF
TRBD2	TRBJ2-7	few	TRBV5-1	TGCGCCAGCAGCCCGAAACCCGGGACTAGCGGAACTATAGGCAGCCACGAGCAGTACTTC	CASSPKPGTSGTIGSHEQYF
TRBD1	TRBJ1-2	-	TRBV7-9	TGTGCCAGCAGCTTAGTACTCCGGGACAGGAGAAACTATGGCTACACCTTC	CASSLVLRDRRNYGYTF
-	TRBJ2-7	-	TRBV5-1	TGCGCCAGCAGCTTGGCTACTTTGCACGAGCAGTACTTC	CASSLATLHEQYF
-	TRBJ1-2	-	TRBV10-3	TGTGCCATCAGTGATAGTGCTAACTATGGCTACACCTTC	CAISDSANYGYTF
TRBD1	TRBJ1-5	-	TRBV19	TGTGCCAGTAGTATCGCAGGGGGCCTCACTCAGCCCCAGCATTTT	CASSIAGGLTQPQHF
-	TRBJ2-7	-	TRBV19	TGTGCCAGTAGTACCACACAGGCGATTTCCTACGAGCAGTACTTC	CASSTTQAISYEQYF
TRBD1	TRBJ2-3	-	TRBV5-4	TGTGCCAGCAGCTTGCGAATGGGACAGGGCGATGATACGCAGTATTTT	CASSLRMGQGDDTQYF
TRBD1	TRBJ1-3	-	TRBV6-5	TGTGCCAGCAGCTTGGACAGGGCTGACACCATATATTTT	CASSLDRADTIYF
-	TRBJ2-7	-	TRBV19	TGTGCCAGTAGGGGGGACACTGGATACGAGCAGTACTTC	CASRGDTGYEQYF
-	TRBJ1-1	-	TRBV28	TGTGCCAGCAGTTTATTGGGCAGGGTGAAGCCGAACACTGAAGCTTTCTTT	CASSLLGRVKPNTEAFF
TRBD1	TRBJ2-1	-	TRBV27	TGTGCCAGCAGTTTAGGACAGGGGGCGTCCCAGTTCTTC	CASSLGQGASQFF
TRBD1	TRBJ2-7	-	TRBV25-1	TGTGCCAGCAGTGGACCCCAGAGAGGGGGCGGCTACGAGCAGTACTTC	CASSGPQRGGGYEQYF
TRBD1	TRBJ1-2	-	TRBV29-1	TGCAGCGTTGTATCGACAGGGAAGTCAGATGGCTACACCTTC	CSVVSTGKSDGYTF
TRBD1	TRBJ1-3	-	TRBV29-1	TGCAGCGTTGCGACAGGGGGCACCTCTGGAAACACCATATATTTT	CSVATGGTSGNTIYF
TRBD1	TRBJ2-5	-	TRBV7-9	TGTGCCAGCAGCTCTCTGACAGGGGGTTCGGAAGAGACCCAGTACTTC	CASSSLTGGSEETQYF
-	TRBJ2-2	once	TRBV7-6	TGTGCCAGCAGTTATGACAGCCAGATAGGGGGGGAGCTGTTTTTT	CASSYDSQIGGELFF
TRBD1	TRBJ1-5	few	TRBV4-1	TGCGCCAGCAGCCAAGGACAGGGAGAGCTTCATCAGCCCCAGCATTTT	CASSQGQGELHQPQHF
TRBD1	TRBJ2-3	-	TRBV5-1	TGCGCCAGCAGATTTGGACAGGGGGCGCGCACAGATACGCAGTATTTT	CASRFGQGARTDTQYF
-	TRBJ1-2	-	TRBV4-1	TGCGCCAGCAGCCTACCGACTGATGCTAACTATGGCTACACCTTC	CASSLPTDANYGYTF
-	TRBJ1-4	-	TRBV7-9	TGTGCCAGCAGCTCAACAGGGTTCGCTAATGAAAAACTGTTTTTT	CASSSTGFANEKLFF
-	TRBJ2-1	-	TRBV5-4	TGTGCCAGCAGCTCCTTAACAAATGAGCAGTTCTTC	CASSSLTNEQFF
TRBD1	TRBJ2-7	-	TRBV5-1	TGCGCCAGCAGCTTTTACCGGGACAGGGCGTACGAGCAGTACTTC	CASSFYRDRAYEQYF
-	TRBJ1-1	-	TRBV15	TGTGCCACCAGCAGAGCGGGTCGGAAACGCACTGAAGCTTTCTTT	CATSRAGRKRTEAFF
-	TRBJ1-2	once	TRBV14	TGTGCCAGCAGCCAGACACCGGGAGGGCTTTATGGCTACACCTTC	CASSQTPGGLYGYTF
TRBD1	TRBJ2-7	-	TRBV6-5	TGTGCCAGCAGTTACTCAGCGACAGGGGTCTACGAGCAGTACTTC	CASSYSATGVYEQYF
-	TRBJ2-1	once	TRBV27	TGTGCCAGCAGTTTAGAGGGTCGCTCCTACAATGAGCAGTTCTTC	CASSLEGRSYNEQFF
TRBD1	TRBJ2-2	-	TRBV6-1	TGTGCCAGCAGGACAAGAACAGGGGGCCCCCGGGAGCTGTTTTTT	CASRTRTGGPRELFF
TRBD2	TRBJ2-7	-	TRBV12-5	TGTGCTAGTGGACCACGGGGGGGTACCTACGAGCAGTACTTC	CASGPRGGTYEQYF
-	TRBJ2-7	-	TRBV14	TGTGCCAGCAGCAGATGGGACATCTCCTACGAGCAGTACTTC	CASSRWDISYEQYF
TRBD1	TRBJ2-7	-	TRBV7-2	TGTGCCAGCAGCTTAGTCCAGGGGGCTTACGAGCAGTACTTC	CASSLVQGAYEQYF
-	TRBJ2-7	once	TRBV11-2	TGTGCCAGCAGCTCCTCGTGGGACACTTCAGCCTACGAGCAGTACTTC	CASSSSWDTSAYEQYF
-	TRBJ1-1	-	TRBV5-1	TGCGCCACCCGCCGGGAGATGAACACTGAAGCTTTCTTT	CATRREMNTEAFF